This record covers a single TCR beta chain. This CDR3 comprises 16 residues. J was trimmed by 8 bases and V by 4 bases; bases with no gene match: 7. Germline V gene data show CDR1 as MRHNA and CDR2 as SNTAGT. Assay: immunoSEQ multiplex PCR; the TCRdb copy retains only in-frame clones and omits some. The profile shows over 75,000 clones, nearly 90% of them singletons. This entry is derived from a study of blood T cell repertoires in COVID-19. This clonotype was obtained from a woman older than 75 with active COVID-19. V gene TRBV6-4 combines with J gene TRBJ2-1; TRBD2 matches at 14 bases. The sample comprised peripheral blood. The DNA of the CDR3 is TGTGCCAGCAGTGGGGATGGGACTAGCGGGAGCGATGAGCAGTTCTTC. It yields the protein CASSGDGTSGSDEQFF.